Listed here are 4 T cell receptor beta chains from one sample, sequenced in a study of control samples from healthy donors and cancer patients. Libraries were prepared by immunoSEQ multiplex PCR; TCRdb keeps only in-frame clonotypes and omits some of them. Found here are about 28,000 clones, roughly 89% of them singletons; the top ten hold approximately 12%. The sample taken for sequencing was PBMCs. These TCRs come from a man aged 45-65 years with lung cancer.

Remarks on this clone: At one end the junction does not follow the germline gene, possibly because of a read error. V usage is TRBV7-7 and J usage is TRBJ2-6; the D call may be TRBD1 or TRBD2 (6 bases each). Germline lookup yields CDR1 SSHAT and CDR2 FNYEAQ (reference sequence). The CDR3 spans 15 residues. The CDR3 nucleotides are TGTGCTAGCAGCTTAGGGGGGTCTGGGGCCAACGTCCTGACTTTC. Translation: CASSLGGSGANVLTF. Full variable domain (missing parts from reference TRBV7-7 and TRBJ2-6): GAGVSQSPRYKVTKRGQDVTLRCDPISSHATLYWYQQALGQGPEFLTYFNYEAQPDKSGLPSDRFSAERPEGSISTLTIQRTEQRDSAMYRCASSLGGSGANVLTFGAGSRLTVL.

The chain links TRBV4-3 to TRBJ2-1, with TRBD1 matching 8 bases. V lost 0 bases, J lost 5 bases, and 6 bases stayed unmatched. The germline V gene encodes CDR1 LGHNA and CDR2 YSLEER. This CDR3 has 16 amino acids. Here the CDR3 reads CASSQDRTGIDNEQFF. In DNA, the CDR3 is TGCGCCAGCAGCCAAGATAGGACAGGGATTGACAATGAGCAGTTCTTC.

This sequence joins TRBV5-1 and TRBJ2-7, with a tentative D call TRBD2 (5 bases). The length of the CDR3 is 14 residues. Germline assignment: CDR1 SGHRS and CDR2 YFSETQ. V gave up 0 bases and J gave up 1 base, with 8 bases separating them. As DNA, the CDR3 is TGCGCCAGCAGCTTGGGGGAGAGTTCCTACGAGCAGTACTTC. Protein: CASSLGESSYEQYF.

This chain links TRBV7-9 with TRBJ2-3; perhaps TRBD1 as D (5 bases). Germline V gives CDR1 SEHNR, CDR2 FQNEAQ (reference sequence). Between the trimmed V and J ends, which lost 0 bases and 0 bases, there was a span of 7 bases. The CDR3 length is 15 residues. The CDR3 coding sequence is TGTGCCAGCAGCTTAGCGCAGGGAAGCACAGATACGCAGTATTTT. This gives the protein CASSLAQGSTDTQYF.